Listed below are T cell receptor beta chains from one sample, sequenced in a study of CD8 T cells in Susac syndrome. TCRdb processed the immunoSEQ multiplex PCR reads anew with MiXCR; each CDR3 protein has one entry. The profile covers approximately 150,000 distinct CDR3 sequences, with roughly 80% appearing a single time and roughly 0.53% taken by the ten largest. The sequenced sample was CD8+ T cells from PBMCs. The origin of the receptors is a human donor with multiple sclerosis. Both conserved end residues are part of each CDR3. A D gene is named only where the DNA matches it firmly. The size of a clone is reported for some rows only, either as once, few or many, or as a class for expanded clones.

V	J	D	size	DNA	CDR3
TRBV12-3/TRBV12-4	TRBJ1-4	NA	once	TGTGCCAGCAGTCATGGTAGGGGTAATGAAAAACTGTTTTTT	CASSHGRGNEKLFF
TRBV6-1	TRBJ1-6	NA	NA	TGTGCCAGCAGCTACAGAGGGTTAGCACTCCCCCTCCACTTT	CASSYRGLALPLHF
TRBV29-1	TRBJ1-4	NA	NA	TGCAGCGTTGAAGGGGGCACGGGGCTGTTTTTT	CSVEGGTGLFF
TRBV5-1	TRBJ2-3	TRBD2	NA	TGCGCCAGCAGCTACACTAGCGGAGACACAGATACGCAGTATTTT	CASSYTSGDTDTQYF
TRBV2	TRBJ2-1	NA	NA	TGTGCCAGCAGTGGACCAGATTACAATGAGCAGTTCTTC	CASSGPDYNEQFF
TRBV29-1	TRBJ1-2	NA	NA	TGCAGCGTGCCCAAGGAGGGGTACAAGAACTATGGCTACACCTTC	CSVPKEGYKNYGYTF
TRBV12-3/TRBV12-4	TRBJ2-5	TRBD2	NA	TGTGCCAGCAGTTCAACCGGGACTAGCGGGGGGATTCAAGAGACCCAGTACTTC	CASSSTGTSGGIQETQYF
TRBV7-9	TRBJ2-1	TRBD2	NA	TGTGCCAGCAGCTCCCGGACTAGCGGGAGGTCATCCTACAATGAGCAGTTCTTC	CASSSRTSGRSSYNEQFF
TRBV6-6	TRBJ2-3	NA	NA	TGTGCCAGCAGTTACTCAGAGGGACCAGATACGCAGTATTTT	CASSYSEGPDTQYF
TRBV4-1	TRBJ2-1	TRBD2	NA	TGCGCCAGCAGCCAAGATTCAGTACTAGCGGAACCCTACAATGAGCAGTTCTTC	CASSQDSVLAEPYNEQFF
TRBV2	TRBJ2-1	TRBD2	NA	TGTGCCAGCAGTGAGGGGCTAGCGGAGGCCCATGAGCAGTTCTTC	CASSEGLAEAHEQFF
TRBV5-4	TRBJ1-6	NA	NA	TGTGCCAGCAGCTTAAGGCCGACAGGTCCTAATTCACCCCTCCACTTT	CASSLRPTGPNSPLHF
TRBV3-1	TRBJ1-3	TRBD1	NA	TGTGCCAGCAGCCAAGATCGGGCAGGGGGTTCGTCTGGAAACACCATATATTTT	CASSQDRAGGSSGNTIYF
TRBV2	TRBJ1-1	NA	NA	TGTGCCAGCAGTGAGGGGGCCACCAACACTGAAGCTTTCTTT	CASSEGATNTEAFF
TRBV5-4	TRBJ2-2	NA	NA	TGTGCCAGCAGCTTCATGGGCACCGGGGAGCTGTTTTTT	CASSFMGTGELFF
TRBV3-1	TRBJ2-5	TRBD2	many	TGTGCCAGCAGCCAAGGGAGCGGGGGAGAAGTAGAGACCCAGTACTTC	CASSQGSGGEVETQYF
TRBV4-3	TRBJ2-1	TRBD2	NA	TGCGCCAGCAGCCAAGATCATCTAGCGGGAGGAGTGTACAATGAGCAGTTCTTC	CASSQDHLAGGVYNEQFF
TRBV20-1	TRBJ2-7	TRBD1	NA	TGCAGTACCTGGGACAGGTTTTACGAGCAGTACTTC	CSTWDRFYEQYF
TRBV7-2	TRBJ2-1	TRBD1	few	TGTGCCAGTGGTCCCGGGACAGGGTTCAATGAGCAGTTCTTC	CASGPGTGFNEQFF
TRBV30	TRBJ1-1	TRBD1	NA	TGTGCCTGGAGCACAGGGGGTGCTGAAGCTTTCTTT	CAWSTGGAEAFF
TRBV19	TRBJ1-1	NA	NA	TGTGCCAGTACTCCCGTGGGCATCATGAACACTGAAGCTTTCTTT	CASTPVGIMNTEAFF
TRBV27	TRBJ1-2	NA	NA	TGTGCCAGCAGTTTATCGTCAGGGTATGGCTACACCTTC	CASSLSSGYGYTF
TRBV29-1	TRBJ2-2	NA	NA	TGCAGCGTTTCCACCCTCCCACCCGGGGAGCTGTTTTTT	CSVSTLPPGELFF
TRBV5-1	TRBJ2-7	NA	NA	TGCGCCAGCAGCTTGGAGGGCGAGCAGTACTTC	CASSLEGEQYF
TRBV6-2/TRBV6-3	TRBJ1-5	NA	NA	TGTGCCAGCAGCACAGGGTTCTGGCAGCCCCAGCATTTT	CASSTGFWQPQHF
TRBV4-2	TRBJ2-1	NA	few	TGTGCCAGCAGCCAAGATGGTGGCTCCTACAATGAGCAGTTCTTC	CASSQDGGSYNEQFF